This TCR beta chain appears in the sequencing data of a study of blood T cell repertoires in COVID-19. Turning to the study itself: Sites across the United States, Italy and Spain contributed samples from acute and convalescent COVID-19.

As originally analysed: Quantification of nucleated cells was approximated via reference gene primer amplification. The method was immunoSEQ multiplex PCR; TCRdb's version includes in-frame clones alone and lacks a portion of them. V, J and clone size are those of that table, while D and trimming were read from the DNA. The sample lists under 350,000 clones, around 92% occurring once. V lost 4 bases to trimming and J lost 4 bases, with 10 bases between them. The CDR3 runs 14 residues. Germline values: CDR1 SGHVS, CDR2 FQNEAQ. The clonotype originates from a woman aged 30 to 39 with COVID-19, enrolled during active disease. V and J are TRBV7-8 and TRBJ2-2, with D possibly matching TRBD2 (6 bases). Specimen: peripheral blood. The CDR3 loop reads CASSSGTATGELFF. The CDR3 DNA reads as TGTGCCAGCAGCTCAGGGACTGCCACCGGGGAGCTGTTTTTT. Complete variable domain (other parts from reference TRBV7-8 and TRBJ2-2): GAGVSQSPRYKVAKRGQDVALRCDPISGHVSLFWYQQALGQGPEFLTYFQNEAQLDKSGLPSDRFFAERPEGSVSTLKIQRTQQEDSAVYLCASSSGTATGELFFGEGSRLTVL.